These 22 T cell receptor beta chains came from one sample sequenced in a study of early T cells in non-severe SARS-CoV-2 infection. TCRdb re-derived calls from the 5' RACE reads in MiXCR, one entry per CDR3 protein. Here the sample spans around 70,000 distinct CDR3 sequences, 9% to 10% being singletons. Material: whole blood, obtained at baseline. These receptors were taken from an adult who was a healthcare worker with PCR-confirmed SARS-CoV-2 infection or an uninfected control (not recorded which).

This clonotype was counted only a few times. The gene calls are TRBV6-4 and TRBJ2-3; TRBD2 might be the D (7 bases). Germline CDR1 is MRHNA and CDR2 is SNTAGT. The CDR3 contains 14 residues. V lost 2 bases to trimming and J lost 8 bases, with 14 bases between them. The CDR3 loop reads CASSDGGGAGTQYF. CDR3 DNA: TGTGCCAGCAGTGACGGTGGGGGGGCAGGTACGCAGTATTTT.

The table lists this clonotype with a few counts. V gene TRBV11-1 combines with J gene TRBJ1-1; 7 nucleotides agree with TRBD1. Germline loops: CDR1 SGHAT, CDR2 FQDESV (reference sequence). The CDR3 runs 15 residues. J lost 0 bases, V lost 5 bases, and 6 bases had no gene match. The CDR3 DNA sequence: TGTGCCAGCAGCCTGGAGGGACAGATGAACACTGAAGCTTTCTTT. As protein: CASSLEGQMNTEAFF.

Ten or more counts support this clonotype. The chain recombines TRBV7-9 with TRBJ2-1; D is perhaps TRBD2 (5 bases). V lost 3 bases, J lost 3 bases, and 6 bases lay in between. This CDR3 has 13 amino acids. Germline values: CDR1 SEHNR, CDR2 FQNEAQ (reference sequence). The CDR3 spells CASSFRDYNEQFF. The DNA of the CDR3 is TGTGCCAGCAGCTTCCGGGACTACAATGAGCAGTTCTTC.

The chain uses TRBV27 and TRBJ2-2; possible D gene TRBD1, 7 bases. The germline CDR1 and CDR2 sequences are MNHEY and SMNVEV (reference sequence). Trimming pared 7 bases from V and 5 bases from J, leaving 23 bases between. This CDR3 contains 17 residues. The CDR3 protein is CASTHYAGTAITGELFF. CDR3 in DNA: TGTGCCAGCACCCACTATGCGGGGACAGCCATAACCGGGGAGCTGTTTTTT.

The CDR3 is CSASRLAGGPHEQFF. CDR3 nucleotide sequence: TGCAGTGCTAGCCGACTAGCGGGAGGCCCCCATGAGCAGTTCTTC. The V gene is TRBV20-1, the J gene TRBJ2-1; TRBD2 matches 13 bases. The V segment lost 3 bases and the J segment 8 bases; nucleotides outside the gene matches: 7. The length of the CDR3 is 15 residues. The V gene's germline CDR1 is DFQATT and CDR2 SNEGSKA (reference sequence).

At least ten counts were recorded for this clonotype. The rearrangement uses TRBV3-1 and TRBJ2-1; 9 bases map to TRBD1. From germline, CDR1 is LGHDT and CDR2 YNNKEL (reference sequence). The CDR3 is made up of 18 amino acids. Trimming cost V 0 bases and J 7 bases; bases outside gene matches: 13. The CDR3, as DNA: TGTGCCAGCAGCCAAGAGGGTATTGGGACAGGGTTCGATAATGAGCAGTTCTTC. Its translation is CASSQEGIGTGFDNEQFF.

In this sample, this clonotype turned up a few times. The chain couples TRBV5-4 to TRBJ2-2; possible D gene TRBD2, 6 bases. The V gene's germline CDR1 is SGHNT and CDR2 YYREEE (reference sequence). This CDR3 has 16 amino acids. Deletions cut 0 bases from V and 6 bases from J, with 15 bases between. The CDR3 DNA sequence: TGTGCCAGCAGCTTGGCCTCGGCACGGAGGGCCGGGGAGCTGTTTTTT. Residues: CASSLASARRAGELFF.

The sample holds many counts of this clonotype. The CDR3 loop reads CATSDSGSSYNEQFF. CDR3 coding DNA: TGTGCCACCAGTGATAGCGGGAGCTCCTACAATGAGCAGTTCTTC. This chain joins TRBV24-1 and TRBJ2-1, with 8 bases that match TRBD2. The CDR3 spans 15 residues. Trimming removed 3 bases from V and 0 bases from J; junction bases left unmatched: 0. Germline V lookup: CDR1 KGHDR, CDR2 SFDVKD.

This clonotype was observed at least ten times. The chain links TRBV24-1 to TRBJ2-3, with 8 bases aligning to TRBD2. Germline V gives CDR1 KGHDR, CDR2 SFDVKD. The CDR3 covers 15 residues. The junction had 2 bases not matched to a gene; V was cut back by 3 bases and J by 1 base. In DNA, the CDR3 is TGTGCCACCAGTGATCAAGCGGGGGGCACAGATACGCAGTATTTT. Translating gives CATSDQAGGTDTQYF.

This clonotype is labeled as medium-sized. The chain combines TRBV28 with TRBJ2-1; 8 nucleotides align to TRBD1. Per the germline V gene, CDR1 is MDHEN and CDR2 is SYDVKM. This CDR3 region has 14 residues. V dropped 6 bases and J dropped 6; count of bases not matched to a gene: 7. CDR3 loop: CASRTGGLLNEQFF. Here the CDR3 DNA reads TGTGCCAGCAGAACAGGGGGGCTTCTCAATGAGCAGTTCTTC.

This clonotype was picked up a small number of times. This chain links TRBV27 with TRBJ1-1; D is possibly TRBD1 (6 bases). Looked up from germline, CDR1 is MNHEY and CDR2 is SMNVEV (reference sequence). The CDR3 consists of 16 residues. Trimming removed 2 bases from V and 2 bases from J, with 15 bases in between. The CDR3 sequence is CASSLRTGQRNTEAFF. The CDR3 region has the DNA TGTGCCAGCAGTTTAAGGACCGGACAGCGAAACACTGAAGCTTTCTTT.

This clonotype was seen ten or more times. V is TRBV5-1 and J is TRBJ1-4; no definite D call. Germline V CDR1 and CDR2: SGHRS, YFSETQ. There are 14 residues in the CDR3. Trimming removed 3 bases from V and 6 bases from J, with 12 bases in between. The CDR3 DNA reads as TGCGCCAGCAGCTGGAGTAGTTACGATGAAAAACTGTTTTTT. Its protein product is CASSWSSYDEKLFF.

This clonotype occurred many times. V and J are TRBV5-6 and TRBJ1-2; 7 nucleotides agree with TRBD1. Germline V gene lookup returns CDR1 SGHDT and CDR2 YYEEEE. The ends lost 3 bases at V and 6 bases at J; junction bases unmatched: 8. This CDR3 is built from 14 residues. The CDR3 is CASSWGTGVNGYTF. The CDR3 DNA is TGTGCCAGCAGCTGGGGAACAGGGGTAAATGGCTACACCTTC.

J is TRBJ2-7 and V is TRBV28; maybe TRBD2 (5 bases). Germline V gene lookup returns CDR1 MDHEN and CDR2 SYDVKM. The CDR3 has 17 residues. Trimming removed 5 bases at V and 0 bases at J, with 20 bases between. Here the CDR3 DNA reads TGTGCCAGCAGTGTCGGAGGTGGGCACGTAGGCTCCTACGAGCAGTACTTC. Its protein is CASSVGGGHVGSYEQYF.

This clonotype was recorded once. A much larger clone differs by one base, so this may be a read error. The gene calls are TRBV20-1 and TRBJ1-4; D unresolved. V was pared by 6 bases and J by 4 bases, with 18 bases between. Germline lookup yields CDR1 DFQATT and CDR2 SNEGSKA (reference sequence). The CDR3 consists of 15 residues. The CDR3 sequence is CSAFPPLGSNEKLFF. In DNA, the CDR3 is TGCAGTGCCTTCCCCCCCCTGGGCAGTAATGAAAAACTGTTTTTT.

This clonotype was counted ten times or more. J is TRBJ2-1 and V is TRBV19, with 8 positions matching TRBD2. The CDR3 runs 14 residues. Germline V gives CDR1 LNHDA, CDR2 SQIVND (reference sequence). Losses at the gene ends were 0 bases for V and 15 bases for J; bases not matched to a gene: 10. CDR3 protein: CASSIDREGKIGFF. CDR3 nucleotide sequence: TGTGCCAGTAGTATAGATCGGGAGGGGAAGATAGGGTTCTTC.

This clonotype was found a few times. V gene TRBV29-1 combines with J gene TRBJ2-7; D perhaps matches TRBD1 (6 bases). The CDR3 is 15 amino acids. From germline, CDR1 is SQVTM and CDR2 ANQGSEA. Trimming left V 4 bases short and J 0 bases short, with 16 bases between. The CDR3 region is CSVAAAGAGSYEQYF. The CDR3 DNA follows: TGCAGCGTTGCGGCGGCAGGGGCCGGCTCCTACGAGCAGTACTTC.

The rearrangement joins TRBV6-5 to TRBJ2-2; tentative D call: TRBD2 (6 bases). The V gene lost 6 bases and the J gene lost 1 base, with 18 bases spanning the gap. The CDR3 is 17 amino acids. Germline V lookup: CDR1 MNHEY, CDR2 SVGAGI. CDR3 sequence reads: CASSRQLAAKNTGELFF. CDR3 DNA sequence: TGTGCCAGCAGCCGACAGTTAGCGGCCAAGAACACCGGGGAGCTGTTTTTT.

This clonotype was seen ten or more times. The genes are TRBV7-9 and TRBJ1-1; 9 bases fit TRBD1. This CDR3 has 17 residues. Germline assignment: CDR1 SEHNR and CDR2 FQNEAQ (reference sequence). Trimming took 5 bases from V and 3 from J; bases not matched to a gene: 13. CDR3: CASSKQGARFMHTEAFF. The CDR3 nucleotides read TGTGCCAGCAGCAAACAGGGGGCGAGGTTTATGCACACTGAAGCTTTCTTT. Variable domain in full (rest from reference TRBV7-9 and TRBJ1-1): DTGVSQNPRHKITKRGQNVTFRCDPISEHNRLYWYRQTLGQGPEFLTYFQNEAQLEKSRLLSDRFSAERPKGSFSTLEIQRTEQGDSAMYLCASSKQGARFMHTEAFFGQGTRLTVV.

V and J are TRBV7-2 and TRBJ1-6; no clear D. V was pared by 5 bases and J by 2 bases, with 10 bases between. From germline, CDR1 is SGHTA and CDR2 FQGNSA. The CDR3 length is 15 residues. CDR3: CASSTSSTYNSPLHF. The CDR3 DNA reads as TGTGCCAGCAGCACGAGCAGCACCTATAATTCACCCCTCCACTTT.

This clonotype has a count of ten or more. The chain carries TRBV7-9 and TRBJ2-1, with 10 bases that match TRBD2. Trimming cost V 5 bases and J 3 bases; bases outside gene matches: 1. The CDR3 runs to 14 residues. Germline V gene sequence: CDR1 SEHNR, CDR2 FQNEAQ (reference sequence). The CDR3 region is CASSRLAGYNEQFF. CDR3 bases: TGTGCCAGCAGCCGACTAGCGGGCTACAATGAGCAGTTCTTC.

This clonotype was seen at least ten times. The chain uses TRBV11-2 and TRBJ2-7, with D perhaps matching TRBD1 (6 bases). Germline-derived CDR1 and CDR2 are SGHAT and FQNNGV. Between the trimmed V and J ends, which lost 5 bases and 5 bases, there was a span of 22 bases. CDR3 length: 16 residues. The CDR3 nucleotides read TGTGCCAGCAGCACCCAAGGGGGATTCGGTGGAGACGAGCAGTACTTC. Translating it yields CASSTQGGFGGDEQYF.